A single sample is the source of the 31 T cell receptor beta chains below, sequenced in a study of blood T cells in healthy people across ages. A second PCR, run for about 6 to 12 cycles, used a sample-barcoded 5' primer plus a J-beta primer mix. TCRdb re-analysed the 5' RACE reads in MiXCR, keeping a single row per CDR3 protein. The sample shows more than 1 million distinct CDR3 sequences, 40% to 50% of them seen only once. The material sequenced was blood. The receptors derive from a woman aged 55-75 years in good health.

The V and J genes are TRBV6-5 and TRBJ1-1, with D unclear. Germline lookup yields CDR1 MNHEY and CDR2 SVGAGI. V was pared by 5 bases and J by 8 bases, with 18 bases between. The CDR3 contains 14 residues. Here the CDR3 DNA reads TGTGCCAGCAGTACCCCTGGAGGGTTGACCGAAGCTTTCTTT. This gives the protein CASSTPGGLTEAFF.

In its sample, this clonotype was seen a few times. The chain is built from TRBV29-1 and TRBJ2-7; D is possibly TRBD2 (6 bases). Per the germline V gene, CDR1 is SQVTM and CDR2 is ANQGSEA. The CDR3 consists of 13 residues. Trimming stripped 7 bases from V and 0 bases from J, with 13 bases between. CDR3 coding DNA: TGCAGCGGGGGAGGAGAAAACTCCTACGAGCAGTACTTC. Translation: CSGGGENSYEQYF.

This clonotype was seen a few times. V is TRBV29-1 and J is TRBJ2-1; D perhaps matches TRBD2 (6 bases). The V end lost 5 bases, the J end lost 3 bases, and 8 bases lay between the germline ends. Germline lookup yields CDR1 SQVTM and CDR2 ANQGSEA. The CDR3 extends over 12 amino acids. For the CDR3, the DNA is TGCAGCGTTCCGACTAGCTACAATGAGCAGTTCTTC. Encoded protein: CSVPTSYNEQFF.

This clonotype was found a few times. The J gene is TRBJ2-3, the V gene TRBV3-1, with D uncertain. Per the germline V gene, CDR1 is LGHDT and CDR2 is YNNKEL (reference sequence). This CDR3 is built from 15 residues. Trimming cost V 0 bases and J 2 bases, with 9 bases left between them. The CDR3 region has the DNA TGTGCCAGCAGCCAAGATGTCGGCAACACAGATACGCAGTATTTT. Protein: CASSQDVGNTDTQYF.

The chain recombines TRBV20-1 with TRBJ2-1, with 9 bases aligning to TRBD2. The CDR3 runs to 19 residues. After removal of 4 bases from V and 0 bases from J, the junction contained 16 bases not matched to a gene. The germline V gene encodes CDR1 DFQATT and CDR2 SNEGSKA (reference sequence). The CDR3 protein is CSATVAGVRVEGSYNEQFF. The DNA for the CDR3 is TGCAGTGCTACCGTAGCGGGAGTAAGGGTCGAGGGCTCCTACAATGAGCAGTTCTTC.

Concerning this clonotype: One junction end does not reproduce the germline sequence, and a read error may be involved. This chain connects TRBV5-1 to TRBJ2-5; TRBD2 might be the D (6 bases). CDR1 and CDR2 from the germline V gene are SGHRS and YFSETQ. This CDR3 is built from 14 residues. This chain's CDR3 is CASGLFVGGNEQYF. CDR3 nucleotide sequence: TGCGCCAGCGGCTTGTTCGTGGGGGGAAATGAGCAGTACTTC.

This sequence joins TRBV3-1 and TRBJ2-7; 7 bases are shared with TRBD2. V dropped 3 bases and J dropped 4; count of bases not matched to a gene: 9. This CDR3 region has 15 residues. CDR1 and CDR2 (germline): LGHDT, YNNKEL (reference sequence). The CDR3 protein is CASSQVRGSPYEQYF. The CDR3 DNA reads TGTGCCAGCAGCCAGGTCCGCGGGAGCCCTTACGAGCAGTACTTC.

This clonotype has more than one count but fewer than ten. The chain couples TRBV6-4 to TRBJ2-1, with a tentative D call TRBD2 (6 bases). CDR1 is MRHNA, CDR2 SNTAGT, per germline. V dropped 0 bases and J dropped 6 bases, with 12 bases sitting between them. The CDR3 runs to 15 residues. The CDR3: CASSDSGGGINEQFF. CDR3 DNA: TGTGCCAGCAGTGACTCGGGGGGAGGTATCAATGAGCAGTTCTTC.

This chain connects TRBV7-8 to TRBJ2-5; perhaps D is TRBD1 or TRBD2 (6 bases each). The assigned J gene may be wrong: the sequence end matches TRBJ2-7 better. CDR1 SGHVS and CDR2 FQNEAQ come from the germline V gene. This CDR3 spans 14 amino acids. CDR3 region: CASSLRGAIYEQYF. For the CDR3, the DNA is TGTGCCAGCAGCTTGAGGGGGGCCATATACGAGCAGTACTTC.

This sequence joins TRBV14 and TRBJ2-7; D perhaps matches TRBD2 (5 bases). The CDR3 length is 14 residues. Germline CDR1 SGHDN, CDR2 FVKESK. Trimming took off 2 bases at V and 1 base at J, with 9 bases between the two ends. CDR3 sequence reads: CASSQPGFSYEQYF. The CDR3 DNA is TGTGCCAGCAGCCAACCGGGATTTTCCTACGAGCAGTACTTC.

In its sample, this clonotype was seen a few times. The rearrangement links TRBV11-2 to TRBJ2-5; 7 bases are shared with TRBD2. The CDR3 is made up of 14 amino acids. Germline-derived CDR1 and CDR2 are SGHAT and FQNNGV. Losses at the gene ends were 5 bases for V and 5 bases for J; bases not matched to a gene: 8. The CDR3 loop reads CASSPLGTMETQYF. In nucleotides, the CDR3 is TGTGCCAGCAGCCCCCTAGGGACTATGGAGACCCAGTACTTC.

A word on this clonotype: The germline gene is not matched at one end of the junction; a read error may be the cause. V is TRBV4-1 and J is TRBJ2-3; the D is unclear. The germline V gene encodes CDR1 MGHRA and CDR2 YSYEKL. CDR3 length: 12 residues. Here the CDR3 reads CASSQPTDTLYF. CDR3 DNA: TGCGCCAGCAGCCAACCTACAGATACGCTGTATTTT.

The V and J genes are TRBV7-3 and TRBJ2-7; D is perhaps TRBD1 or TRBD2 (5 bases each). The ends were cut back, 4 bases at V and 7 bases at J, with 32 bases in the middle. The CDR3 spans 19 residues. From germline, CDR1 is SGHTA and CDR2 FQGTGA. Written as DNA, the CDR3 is TGTGCCAGCAGCTCGACCCCTGGGGATATGGGCAGGGAGTACAATGAGCAGTACTTC. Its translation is CASSSTPGDMGREYNEQYF.

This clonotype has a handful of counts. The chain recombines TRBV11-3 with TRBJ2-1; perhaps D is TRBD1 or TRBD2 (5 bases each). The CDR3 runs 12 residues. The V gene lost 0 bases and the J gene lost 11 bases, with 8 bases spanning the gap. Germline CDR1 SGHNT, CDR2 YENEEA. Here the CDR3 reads CASSLDGDQQFF. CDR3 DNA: TGTGCCAGCAGCTTAGATGGGGACCAGCAGTTCTTC.

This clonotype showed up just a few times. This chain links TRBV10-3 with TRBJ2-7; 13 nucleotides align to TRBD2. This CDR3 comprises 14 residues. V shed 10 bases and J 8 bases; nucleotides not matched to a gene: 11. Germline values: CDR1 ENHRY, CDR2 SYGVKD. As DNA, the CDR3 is TGTGCCACCCGGCGGACTAGCGGGAGAGGCCAGCAGTACTTC. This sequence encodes CATRRTSGRGQQYF.

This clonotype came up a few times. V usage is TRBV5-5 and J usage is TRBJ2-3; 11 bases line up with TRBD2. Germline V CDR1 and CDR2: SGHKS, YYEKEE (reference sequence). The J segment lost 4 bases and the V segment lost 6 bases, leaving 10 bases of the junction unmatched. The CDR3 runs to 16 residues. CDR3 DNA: TGTGCCAGCAAAACAGCACTAGCGGGAGCATCAGATACGCAGTATTTT. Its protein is CASKTALAGASDTQYF.

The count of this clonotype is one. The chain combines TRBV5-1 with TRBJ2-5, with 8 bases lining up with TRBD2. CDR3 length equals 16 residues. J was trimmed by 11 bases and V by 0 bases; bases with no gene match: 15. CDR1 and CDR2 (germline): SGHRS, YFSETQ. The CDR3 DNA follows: TGCGCCAGCAGCTTGGCCCGGGAGGGGGGGCGGAATGAGCAGTACTTC. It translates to CASSLAREGGRNEQYF.

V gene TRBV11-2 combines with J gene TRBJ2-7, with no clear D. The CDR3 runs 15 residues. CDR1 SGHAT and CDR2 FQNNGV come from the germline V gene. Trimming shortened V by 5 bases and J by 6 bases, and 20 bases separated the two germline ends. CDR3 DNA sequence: TGTGCCAGCAGCACAAAATCGGCGATATCCAGCGAGCAGTACTTC. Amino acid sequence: CASSTKSAISSEQYF.

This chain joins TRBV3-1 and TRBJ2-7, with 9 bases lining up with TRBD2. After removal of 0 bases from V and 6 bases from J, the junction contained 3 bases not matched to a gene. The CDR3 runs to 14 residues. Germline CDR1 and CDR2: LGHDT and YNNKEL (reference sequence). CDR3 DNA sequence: TGTGCCAGCAGCCAAGATAGCGGGAGAGGCGAGCAGTACTTC. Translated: CASSQDSGRGEQYF.

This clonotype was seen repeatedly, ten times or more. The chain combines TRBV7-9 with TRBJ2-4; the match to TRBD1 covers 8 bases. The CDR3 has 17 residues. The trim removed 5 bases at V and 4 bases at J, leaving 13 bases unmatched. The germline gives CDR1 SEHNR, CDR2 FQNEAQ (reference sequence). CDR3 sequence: CASSQTGAAETKNIQYF. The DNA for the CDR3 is TGTGCCAGCAGCCAGACAGGGGCCGCCGAGACGAAAAACATTCAGTACTTC.

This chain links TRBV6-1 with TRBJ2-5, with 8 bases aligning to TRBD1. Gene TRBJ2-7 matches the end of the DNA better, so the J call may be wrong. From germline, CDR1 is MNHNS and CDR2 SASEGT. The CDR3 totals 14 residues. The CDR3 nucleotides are TGTGCCAGCAGTCACAGGGGGTTTCGCTACGAGCAGTACTTC. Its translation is CASSHRGFRYEQYF.

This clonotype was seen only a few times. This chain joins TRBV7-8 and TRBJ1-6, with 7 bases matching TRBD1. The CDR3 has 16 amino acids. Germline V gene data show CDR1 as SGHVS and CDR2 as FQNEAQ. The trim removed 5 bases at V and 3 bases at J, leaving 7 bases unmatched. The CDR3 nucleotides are TGTGCCAGCAGCACGGGACAGCACAGCTATAATTCACCCCTCCACTTT. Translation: CASSTGQHSYNSPLHF.

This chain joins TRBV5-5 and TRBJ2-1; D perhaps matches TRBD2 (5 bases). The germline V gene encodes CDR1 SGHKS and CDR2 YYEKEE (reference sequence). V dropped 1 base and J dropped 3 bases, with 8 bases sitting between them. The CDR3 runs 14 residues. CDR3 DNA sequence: TGTGCCAGCAGCTTGAACGGGATCTACAATGAGCAGTTCTTC. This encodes CASSLNGIYNEQFF.

The CDR3 region has the DNA TGCAGTGCTAACAGGAGGGCCCAAGAGACCCAGTACTTC. This encodes CSANRRAQETQYF. The V gene is TRBV20-1, the J gene TRBJ2-5, with a tentative D call TRBD2 (6 bases). The CDR3 is 13 amino acids. Germline-derived CDR1 and CDR2 are DFQATT and SNEGSKA (reference sequence). The V end was cut by 4 bases, the J end by 1 base, with 10 bases between.

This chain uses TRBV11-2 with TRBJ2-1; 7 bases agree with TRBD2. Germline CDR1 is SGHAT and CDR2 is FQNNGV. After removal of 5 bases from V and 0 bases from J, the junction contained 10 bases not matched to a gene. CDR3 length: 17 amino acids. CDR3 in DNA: TGTGCCAGCAGCGTATCTCGCGGGAGACCCTCCTACAATGAGCAGTTCTTC. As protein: CASSVSRGRPSYNEQFF.

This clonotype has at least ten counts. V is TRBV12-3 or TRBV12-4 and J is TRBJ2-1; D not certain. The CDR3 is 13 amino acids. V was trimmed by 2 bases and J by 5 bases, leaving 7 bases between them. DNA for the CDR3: TGTGCCAGCAGTTTAAAAGGAGACAATGAGCAGTTCTTC. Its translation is CASSLKGDNEQFF.

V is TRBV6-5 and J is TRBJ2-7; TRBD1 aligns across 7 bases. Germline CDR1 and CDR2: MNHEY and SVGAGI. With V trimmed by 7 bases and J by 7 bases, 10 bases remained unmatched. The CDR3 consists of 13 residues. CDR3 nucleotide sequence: TGTGCCAGCATGTACAGGGGTTCGCGAGAGCAGTACTTC. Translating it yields CASMYRGSREQYF.

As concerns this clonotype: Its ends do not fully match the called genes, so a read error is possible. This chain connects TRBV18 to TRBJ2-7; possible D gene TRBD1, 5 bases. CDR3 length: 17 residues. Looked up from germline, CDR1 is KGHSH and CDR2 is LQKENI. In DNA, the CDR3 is TGTGCCAGCTCACCTCTATTTATACAGGCCTTCCTCTACGGGCAGTACTTC. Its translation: CASSPLFIQAFLYGQYF.

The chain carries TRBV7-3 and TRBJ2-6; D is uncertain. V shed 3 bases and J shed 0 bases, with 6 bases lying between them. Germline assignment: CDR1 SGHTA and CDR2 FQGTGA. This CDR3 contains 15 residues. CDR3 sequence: CASSFISSGANVLTF. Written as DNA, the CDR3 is TGTGCCAGCAGCTTTATCAGCTCTGGGGCCAACGTCCTGACTTTC.

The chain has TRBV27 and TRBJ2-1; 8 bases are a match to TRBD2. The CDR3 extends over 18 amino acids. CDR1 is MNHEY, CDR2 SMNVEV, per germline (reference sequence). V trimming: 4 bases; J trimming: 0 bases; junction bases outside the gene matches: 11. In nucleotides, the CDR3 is TGTGCCAGCAGTTCCCTTGAGCGGGAGCCTCGCTCCTACAATGAGCAGTTCTTC. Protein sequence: CASSSLEREPRSYNEQFF.

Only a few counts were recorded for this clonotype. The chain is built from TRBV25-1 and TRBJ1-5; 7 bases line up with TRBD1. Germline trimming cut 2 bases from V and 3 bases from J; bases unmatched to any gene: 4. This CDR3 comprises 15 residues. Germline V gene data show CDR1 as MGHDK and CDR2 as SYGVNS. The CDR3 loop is CASSEGDRINQPQHF. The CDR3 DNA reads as TGTGCCAGCAGTGAAGGGGACAGAATCAATCAGCCCCAGCATTTT.